This record looks at one T cell receptor (beta chain) sequence and its context. The CDR3 totals 12 residues. Trimming cost V 5 bases and J 7 bases, with 13 bases left between them. Germline V CDR1 and CDR2: SGHTS, YDEGEE. Clones were sequenced by immunoSEQ multiplex PCR, and TCRdb holds only the in-frame ones, with some missing. The top ten hold roughly 0.96% of the sample, which has 250,000 to 400,000 clones, approximately 91% seen once. This sample is part of a study of cytomegalovirus exposure and HLA in healthy donors. The chain joins TRBV5-8 to TRBJ2-7; a weak D match, TRBD2 (6 bases). The source material was PBMCs. The receptor was isolated from a man between 25 and 39 years old in good health and CMV-seronegative. The CDR3 region has the DNA TGTGCCAGCAGGGTGGGACTTCCAGAGCAGTACTTC. This translates into CASRVGLPEQYF.